This TCR beta chain was documented in a study of shared clonotypes between healthy human individuals. General study results and limits: Blood was the sole source, and tissue repertoires probably differ.

CDR3 length: 17 residues. Germline-derived CDR1 and CDR2 are LGHNA and YSLEER. V lost 1 base, J lost 8 bases, and 6 bases stayed unmatched. Deep level was the assay's run setting. With ten immunoSEQ deep assay plates, unsorted PBMC DNA underwent sequencing. Original processing methods: There were no quality scores in the junction-only immunoSEQ sequences, so filtering differed. The protocol was immunoSEQ multiplex PCR, while the TCRdb copy is restricted to in-frame clones and leaves out a portion. V, J and clone size derive from that table, while D and trimming were established from the DNA sequence. The repertoire holds about half a million clones, with around 85% as singletons. Concerning this clone itself: The antigen is undetermined.

The receptor was isolated from a woman between 35 and 50 years old in good health. Some clones in this sample may be carry-over from other donors' samples. Sequences were obtained from PBMCs. The rearrangement links TRBV4-3 to TRBJ2-1; 15 bases are a match to TRBD2. CDR3 residues: CASSQGTSGRAGDEQFF. The CDR3, as DNA: TGCGCCAGCAGCCAAGGGACTAGCGGGAGGGCCGGGGATGAGCAGTTCTTC.